Listed here are 23 T cell receptor beta chains from one sample, sequenced in a study of blood T cells in healthy people across ages. It was with a sample-barcoded 5' primer and a J-beta primer mix that a second PCR of about 6 to 12 cycles was run. One entry per CDR3 protein, called by TCRdb with MiXCR from the 5' RACE reads. The sample consists of about 970,000 distinct CDR3 sequences, just over 50% of them appearing once. Sequenced material: blood. The receptors were gathered from a woman aged 55-70 years in good health.

This chain joins TRBV5-1 and TRBJ1-2; D gene uncertain. Germline V gives CDR1 SGHRS, CDR2 YFSETQ. The V end was cut by 7 bases, the J end by 4 bases, with 11 bases between. This CDR3 has 12 amino acids. CDR3 DNA: TGCGCCAGCGGCGACGGACCCTATGGCTACACCTTC. This codes for CASGDGPYGYTF.

The chain is built from TRBV5-1 and TRBJ2-1; 10 bases are a match to TRBD2. The CDR3 length is 16 residues. V lost 3 bases to trimming and J lost 5 bases; unmatched junction nucleotides: 8. Germline V gene lookup returns CDR1 SGHRS and CDR2 YFSETQ. The CDR3: CASSWHRTSGDNEQFF. CDR3 nucleotides: TGCGCCAGCAGCTGGCACCGGACTAGCGGAGACAATGAGCAGTTCTTC.

V gene TRBV29-1 combines with J gene TRBJ1-2; D is undetermined. The CDR3 runs to 13 residues. V was cut by 5 bases and J by 8 bases, with 18 bases left in between. Germline loops: CDR1 SQVTM, CDR2 ANQGSEA. In DNA, the CDR3 is TGCAGCGTTCCCCCCGGGGTCGGCGACGGCTACACCTTC. Residues: CSVPPGVGDGYTF. The entire variable domain, with the rest obtained from reference TRBV29-1 and TRBJ1-2, is as follows: SAVISQKPSRDICQRGTSLTIQCQVDSQVTMMFWYRQQPGQSLTLIATANQGSEATYESGFVIDKFPISRPNLTFSTLTVSNMSPEDSSIYLCSVPPGVGDGYTFGSGTRLTVV.

The CDR3 DNA reads as TGTGCCACCTCGTTTGCATCCTACGAGCAGTACTTC. Translation gives CATSFASYEQYF. The chain joins TRBV28 to TRBJ2-7; no clear D. The V and J ends lost 10 bases and 1 base respectively, with 11 bases between them. Germline V gene lookup returns CDR1 MDHEN and CDR2 SYDVKM. This CDR3 has 12 residues. Full variable domain (outside the CDR3, taken from reference TRBV28 and TRBJ2-7): DVKVTQSSRYLVKRTGEKVFLECVQDMDHENMFWYRQDPGLGLRLIYFSYDVKMKEKGDIPEGYSVSREKKERFSLILESASTNQTSMYLCATSFASYEQYFGPGTRLTVT.

CDR3 in DNA: TGCGCCAGCAGCGTGGACGGCCTAGCGGCCTACGAGCAGTACTTC. Translated: CASSVDGLAAYEQYF. The chain employs TRBV5-1 and TRBJ2-7; 7 bases are a match to TRBD2. The CDR3 contains 15 residues. Trimming took 4 bases from V and 2 from J; bases not matched to a gene: 9. Germline CDR1 reads SGHRS; CDR2 reads YFSETQ.

The table lists this clonotype with a few counts. This sequence joins TRBV25-1 and TRBJ2-7; 8 bases match TRBD1. CDR3 length: 14 amino acids. From germline, CDR1 is MGHDK and CDR2 SYGVNS. V lost 4 bases and J lost 0; bases outside the gene matches: 2. The CDR3 is CASSGTGSSYEQYF. Written as DNA, the CDR3 is TGTGCCAGCAGTGGGACAGGGAGCTCCTACGAGCAGTACTTC.

The chain uses TRBV4-2 and TRBJ2-3, with a weak D call TRBD1 (6 bases). V gave up 3 bases and J gave up 2 bases, with 15 bases separating them. Per germline, CDR1 LGHNA and CDR2 YNFKEQ. The CDR3 length is 16 residues. CDR3 residues: CASSHDTGYLTDTQYF. CDR3 sequence (DNA): TGTGCCAGCAGCCATGACACAGGGTATCTCACAGATACGCAGTATTTT.

This clonotype was observed a few times. J is TRBJ2-7 and V is TRBV7-3; TRBD1 matches 7 bases. J gave up 4 bases and V 5 bases, and 8 bases lay outside the gene matches. The CDR3 covers 14 residues. Germline CDR1 reads SGHTA; CDR2 reads FQGTGA. This CDR3 is CASSQTGTEYEQYF. DNA of the CDR3: TGTGCCAGCAGCCAAACCGGGACAGAGTACGAGCAGTACTTC.

This clonotype has more than one count but fewer than ten. This chain connects TRBV12-3 or TRBV12-4 to TRBJ2-7; TRBD1 matches at 8 bases. V trimming: 6 bases; J trimming: 4 bases; junction bases outside the gene matches: 8. The CDR3 contains 14 residues. CDR3 sequence: CASSLRDRRYEQYF. CDR3 sequence (DNA): TGTGCCAGCAGCCTCCGGGACAGGAGATACGAGCAGTACTTC.

The V call is TRBV20-1, the J call TRBJ2-7; D possibly uses TRBD1 or TRBD2 (5 bases each). Germline-derived CDR1 and CDR2 are DFQATT and SNEGSKA (reference sequence). The CDR3 covers 13 residues. CDR3 nucleotide sequence: TGCACCACACGAGGGGAAAATTCCTACGAGCAGTACTTC. Translated, it gives CTTRGENSYEQYF.

The CDR3 nucleotides read TGCAGTGCCCCCAGTCGAGAGACCCAGTTCTTC. Translating it yields CSAPSRETQFF. V gene TRBV20-1 combines with J gene TRBJ2-1; D unclear. CDR1 and CDR2 (germline): DFQATT, SNEGSKA (reference sequence). V dropped 6 bases and J dropped 13 bases, with 16 bases sitting between them. This CDR3 contains 11 residues.

The sample holds a few counts of this clonotype. The chain has TRBV3-1 and TRBJ2-3, with 7 bases fitting TRBD1. V trimming: 1 base; J trimming: 6 bases; junction bases outside the gene matches: 4. CDR1 and CDR2 from the germline V gene are LGHDT and YNNKEL (reference sequence). This CDR3 is built from 14 residues. The CDR3 coding sequence is TGTGCCAGCAGCCAAGGACCGGACAGGGATACGCAGTATTTT. Protein sequence: CASSQGPDRDTQYF.

The table lists this clonotype with a few counts. The rearrangement links TRBV27 to TRBJ1-1; TRBD1 matches 12 bases. The CDR3 spans 15 residues. J gave up 4 bases and V 4 bases, and 4 bases lay outside the gene matches. Germline V CDR1 and CDR2: MNHEY, SMNVEV (reference sequence). For the CDR3, the DNA is TGTGCCAGCAGTTGGGGGACAGGGGGCATCACTGAAGCTTTCTTT. Its translation is CASSWGTGGITEAFF.

The rearrangement uses TRBV5-1 and TRBJ2-1; D gene uncertain. This CDR3 has 15 residues. Germline CDR1 and CDR2: SGHRS and YFSETQ. V lost 0 bases and J 1 base, leaving 8 bases between the germline ends. CDR3 in DNA: TGCGCCAGCAGCTTGGGCGTACTTTCCTACAATGAGCAGTTCTTC. Its protein product is CASSLGVLSYNEQFF.

This clonotype was detected only once. The V gene is TRBV7-8, the J gene TRBJ1-2, with D perhaps matching TRBD1 (6 bases). Trimming took off 6 bases at V and 9 bases at J, with 17 bases between the two ends. CDR3 length: 13 residues. In germline, CDR1 is SGHVS, CDR2 FQNEAQ. The CDR3 nucleotides read TGTGCCAGCAGTATGAACAGGGAGGATAGCTACACCTTC. This translates into CASSMNREDSYTF.

V is TRBV5-4 and J is TRBJ2-3; D is undetermined. V was clipped by 3 bases and J by 4 bases, with 15 bases between them. This CDR3 has 15 residues. Germline-derived CDR1 and CDR2 are SGHNT and YYREEE (reference sequence). Here the CDR3 DNA reads TGTGCCAGCAGCTCCAGGCTCTCTATCGCAGATACGCAGTATTTT. Translated: CASSSRLSIADTQYF.

This clonotype was seen more than once but under ten times. The chain carries TRBV11-1 and TRBJ2-2, with D unclear. This CDR3 is 13 amino acids long. Trimming removed 7 bases from V and 7 bases from J, with 13 bases in between. In germline, CDR1 is SGHAT, CDR2 FQDESV (reference sequence). The chain's CDR3 is CASKKTWDGELFF. CDR3 sequence (DNA): TGTGCCAGCAAAAAAACTTGGGACGGGGAGCTGTTTTTT.

This clonotype has just a few counts. This chain connects TRBV12-3 or TRBV12-4 to TRBJ1-1; D is unclear. The ends were cut back, 3 bases at V and 7 bases at J, with 6 bases in the middle. This CDR3 region has 11 residues. CDR3 protein: CASSFGFEAFF. CDR3 in DNA: TGTGCCAGCAGTTTTGGATTTGAAGCTTTCTTT.

Worth noting for this clonotype: At one of its ends the junction is not consistent with the germline gene, which may arise from a read error. The gene calls are TRBV15 and TRBJ2-1, with no clear D. CDR1 and CDR2 from the germline V gene are LNHNV and YYDKDF (reference sequence). The CDR3 covers 11 residues. The CDR3 spells CATSRDKEQFF. As DNA, the CDR3 is TGCGCCACCAGCAGAGACAAGGAGCAGTTCTTC.

J is TRBJ1-1 and V is TRBV29-1, with D tentatively TRBD1 (5 bases). V gave up 3 bases and J gave up 4 bases, with 15 bases separating them. Germline V gives CDR1 SQVTM, CDR2 ANQGSEA. The CDR3 runs 14 residues. Written as DNA, the CDR3 is TGCAGCGTTGAGGCTTCCGGGGCCTTCACTGAAGCTTTCTTT. Its protein product is CSVEASGAFTEAFF.

The table lists this clonotype with many counts. The V and J genes are TRBV15 and TRBJ2-5; D is unresolved. The CDR3 sequence is 13 residues long. From germline, CDR1 is LNHNV and CDR2 YYDKDF (reference sequence). V lost 0 bases and J 5 bases, leaving 7 bases between the germline ends. DNA of the CDR3: TGTGCCACCAGCAGAGATTTAATCGAGACCCAGTACTTC. Translation gives CATSRDLIETQYF.

The chain combines TRBV12-3 or TRBV12-4 with TRBJ2-3; D uncertain. CDR3 length equals 14 residues. V lost 5 bases to trimming and J lost 5 bases, with 14 bases between them. The CDR3 bases are TGTGCCAGCAGTGTGGCTCTACGTGGAGATACGCAGTATTTT. Protein sequence: CASSVALRGDTQYF.

This clonotype was seen only a few times. The V gene is TRBV21-1, the J gene TRBJ2-3; the D segment call TRBD2 is taken from the table without a DNA check. TRBV21-1 is termed a pseudogene. This CDR3 region has 18 residues. CDR3 DNA sequence: TGTGCCAGCAGCAACCACCTACTAGCGCGCACTAGCACAGATACGCAGTATTTT. It is translated as CASSNHLLARTSTDTQYF.